This is a list of T cell receptor beta chains from one sample in a study of CD8+ T cells in alopecia areata. Produced via immunoSEQ multiplex PCR; TCRdb's table is partial and in-frame only. This table has about 150,000 clones, around 55% appearing once. Sequenced material: CD8+ T cells sorted from blood, taken at week 0. Source of these receptors: a human donor with alopecia areata. Each CDR3 is given with its conserved first and last residue. The D gene is left open where the match is weak. The size field is filled for only some rows; it gives once, few, many or a size class.

>TRBJ2-5|.|.|TRBV23-1
CASSRPCQYPQETQYF
TGCGCCAGCAGTCGTCCCTGTCAGTACCCCCAAGAGACCCAGTACTTC
>TRBJ2-7|TRBD1|.|TRBV5-1
CASSHPTTGSTYEQYF
TGCGCCAGCAGCCACCCCACGACAGGGTCCACCTACGAGCAGTACTTC
>TRBJ2-3|.|.|TRBV9
CASSVAAGGSRTDTQYF
TGTGCCAGCAGCGTAGCCGCGGGCGGGTCTCGCACAGATACGCAGTATTTT
>TRBJ1-2|.|.|TRBV30
CALEGNGYTF
TGTGCCCTAGAAGGGAACGGCTACACCTTC
>TRBJ2-5|.|.|TRBV4-3
CASSQGLQGIETQYF
TGCGCCAGCAGCCAAGGACTACAGGGAATTGAGACCCAGTACTTC
>TRBJ2-3|TRBD2|.|TRBV27
CASSLLVAGGTGDTQYF
TGTGCCAGCAGTTTATTGGTAGCGGGGGGAACGGGGGATACGCAGTATTTT
>TRBJ1-2|TRBD1|.|TRBV11-2
CASSFGQGLGYTF
TGTGCCAGCAGCTTCGGACAGGGACTTGGCTACACCTTC
>TRBJ1-2|TRBD1|.|TRBV30
CAWRGQGPVYTF
TGTGCCTGGAGGGGACAGGGGCCTGTTTACACCTTC
>TRBJ2-7|.|.|TRBV30
CAWRLGLEQYF
TGTGCCTGGCGCTTAGGTCTAGAGCAGTACTTC
>TRBJ2-3|TRBD2|.|TRBV7-9
CASSSPASGGQDTQYF
TGTGCCAGCAGCTCGCCCGCAAGCGGGGGGCAAGATACGCAGTATTTT
>TRBJ1-4|TRBD1|.|TRBV7-6
CASSLGTGPSSEKLFF
TGTGCCAGCAGCTTAGGGACAGGGCCAAGCAGTGAAAAACTGTTTTTT
>TRBJ2-2|TRBD1|once|TRBV9
CASSVGGTANTGELFF
TGTGCCAGCAGCGTAGGAGGGACAGCGAACACCGGGGAGCTGTTTTTT
>TRBJ1-5|.|.|TRBV28
CASSWTEVRAQHF
TGTGCCAGCAGTTGGACAGAGGTTAGAGCCCAGCATTTT
>TRBJ2-7|TRBD1|few|TRBV6-5
CASSLTGEAYEQYF
TGTGCCAGCAGTCTGACAGGGGAAGCCTACGAGCAGTACTTC
>TRBJ1-2|.|.|TRBV25-1
CASSEYTGSYGYTF
TGTGCCAGCAGTGAATACACGGGGAGCTATGGCTACACCTTC
>TRBJ2-2|.|few|TRBV7-9
CASSSSIGELFF
TGTGCCAGCAGCAGTAGTATCGGGGAGCTGTTTTTT
>TRBJ2-3|.|.|TRBV9
CASSVVEIVGGSTDTQYF
TGTGCCAGCAGCGTAGTAGAGATTGTGGGAGGTAGCACAGATACGCAGTATTTT
>TRBJ1-2|.|.|TRBV29-1
CSVTTANYGYTF
TGCAGCGTTACGACAGCCAACTATGGCTACACCTTC
>TRBJ2-5|.|few|TRBV29-1
CSVDQGNQETQYF
TGCAGCGTTGATCAGGGAAATCAAGAGACCCAGTACTTC
>TRBJ1-2|.|few|TRBV27
CASSSLGTSVYGYTF
TGTGCCAGCAGTTCCCTTGGAACATCAGTCTATGGCTACACCTTC
>TRBJ1-5|TRBD1|.|TRBV5-6
CASSLRGQSFQPQHF
TGTGCCAGCAGCTTGAGGGGACAGAGTTTTCAGCCCCAGCATTTT
>TRBJ1-2|.|.|TRBV7-2
CASSSSPANYGYTF
TGTGCCAGCAGCTCCTCCCCAGCTAACTATGGCTACACCTTC
>TRBJ2-7|TRBD1|.|TRBV4-3
CASSPDRGYEQYF
TGCGCCAGCAGCCCCGACAGGGGCTACGAGCAGTACTTC
>TRBJ2-1|.|.|TRBV5-4
CASSLTGSSYNEQFF
TGTGCCAGCAGCTTGACAGGGAGCTCCTACAATGAGCAGTTCTTC
>TRBJ2-7|.|.|TRBV23-1
CASSLRTQAYEQYF
TGCGCCAGCAGTCTCAGGACACAGGCCTACGAGCAGTACTTC
>TRBJ2-6|TRBD1|few|TRBV13
CASSNQGADGANVLTF
TGTGCCAGCAGCAACCAGGGGGCGGATGGGGCCAACGTCCTGACTTTC
>TRBJ2-1|.|.|TRBV29-1
CSVYGSDRDNEQFF
TGCAGCGTCTACGGGTCAGACAGAGATAATGAGCAGTTCTTC
>TRBJ2-3|TRBD1|few|TRBV7-3
CASSHTPGGADTQYF
TGTGCCAGCAGCCACACCCCAGGGGGCGCAGATACGCAGTATTTT
>TRBJ1-1|.|.|TRBV5-1
CASSLVSGREAFF
TGCGCCAGCAGCTTGGTGTCGGGGCGGGAGGCTTTCTTT
>TRBJ1-2|.|.|TRBV25-1
CASSKSTGGYTF
TGTGCCAGCAGTAAAAGTACAGGCGGCTACACCTTC
>TRBJ1-1|.|few|TRBV30
CAWGQNTEAFF
TGTGCCTGGGGACAGAACACTGAAGCTTTCTTT
>TRBJ1-1|.|.|TRBV19
CGSKGGTEAFF
TGTGGTTCTAAGGGAGGCACTGAAGCTTTCTTT
>TRBJ1-1|.|.|TRBV29-1
CSVRSGQGEAFF
TGCAGCGTTCGCTCGGGGCAAGGAGAGGCTTTCTTT
>TRBJ2-7|.|few|TRBV28
CASSLSGDYEQYF
TGTGCCAGCAGTTTATCGGGAGACTACGAGCAGTACTTC
>TRBJ2-7|TRBD1|few|TRBV30
CAWKPQGVSYEQYF
TGTGCCTGGAAACCGCAGGGGGTCTCCTACGAGCAGTACTTC
>TRBJ2-3|.|.|TRBV9
CASSVTGTDTQYF
TGTGCCAGCAGCGTCACAGGCACAGATACGCAGTATTTT
>TRBJ2-3|.|few|TRBV6-6
CASSFHSQDTQYF
TGTGCCAGCAGTTTCCATAGTCAGGATACGCAGTATTTT
>TRBJ2-7|.|.|TRBV2
CASSVWVRFPDEQYF
TGTGCCAGCAGTGTATGGGTTAGGTTCCCCGACGAGCAGTACTTC
>TRBJ2-3|TRBD2|.|TRBV7-9
CASSLIERGGTDTQYF
TGTGCCAGCAGCTTAATCGAGCGGGGGGGCACAGATACGCAGTATTTT
>TRBJ1-6|.|.|TRBV9
CASSVGGDGSPLHF
TGTGCCAGCAGCGTAGGGGGGGACGGTTCACCCCTCCACTTT
>TRBJ2-3|TRBD2|.|TRBV6-4
CASSRGGPDTQYF
TGTGCCAGCAGTCGGGGGGGGCCCGATACGCAGTATTTT